The sequence of this T cell receptor (beta chain) was determined in a study of preoperative IRX-2 immunotherapy in early breast cancer. The ends lost 3 bases at V and 7 bases at J; junction bases unmatched: 12. Per germline, CDR1 LGHNT and CDR2 FRNRAP. The CDR3 covers 16 residues. Treatment described: preoperative locoregional IRX-2 cytokine immunotherapy. This phase Ib study tested locoregional IRX-2 cytokine immunotherapy given before surgery. Clones were read by immunoSEQ multiplex PCR, and TCRdb kept only the in-frame ones, dropping some. Among 20,000 to 30,000 clones listed, about 77% were seen once.

The TCR sequence derives from a human donor with breast cancer. The chain employs TRBV12-5 and TRBJ1-1; 9 positions agree with TRBD1. Here the sequenced sample was lymph node tissue, taken before IRX-2 immunotherapy. CDR3 DNA sequence: TGTGCTAGTGGTTTTGGAGGTGACAGGGGGATGGTTGAAGCTTTCTTT. It encodes CASGFGGDRGMVEAFF.